The clone carrying this T cell receptor (beta chain) was detected once. Antigen: not known. None of the donors, who were healthy HIV-negative adults, had recently had acute infections or vaccinations. This CDR3 has 14 amino acids. Germline CDR1 reads MNHEY; CDR2 reads SVGAGI. The germline V and J ends were trimmed by 2 bases and 0 bases, with 2 bases remaining between them. This entry comes from a study of shared clonotypes between healthy human individuals. General study findings and limits: In this cohort, only blood was sampled, and tissue repertoires likely differ.

TCRdb's copy holds only in-frame clones and misses some; the assay was immunoSEQ multiplex PCR. This table holds about 2 million clones, 90% to 95% found once. Sequenced: naive CD4+ T cells sorted from blood. As for subset: CD45RA+ positively selected. The receptor's source is a man younger than 35 in good health. The gene calls are TRBV6-5 and TRBJ1-6; no firm D call. The DNA for the CDR3 is TGTGCCAGCAGTTACGACTCCTATAATTCACCCCTCCACTTT. It translates to CASSYDSYNSPLHF.